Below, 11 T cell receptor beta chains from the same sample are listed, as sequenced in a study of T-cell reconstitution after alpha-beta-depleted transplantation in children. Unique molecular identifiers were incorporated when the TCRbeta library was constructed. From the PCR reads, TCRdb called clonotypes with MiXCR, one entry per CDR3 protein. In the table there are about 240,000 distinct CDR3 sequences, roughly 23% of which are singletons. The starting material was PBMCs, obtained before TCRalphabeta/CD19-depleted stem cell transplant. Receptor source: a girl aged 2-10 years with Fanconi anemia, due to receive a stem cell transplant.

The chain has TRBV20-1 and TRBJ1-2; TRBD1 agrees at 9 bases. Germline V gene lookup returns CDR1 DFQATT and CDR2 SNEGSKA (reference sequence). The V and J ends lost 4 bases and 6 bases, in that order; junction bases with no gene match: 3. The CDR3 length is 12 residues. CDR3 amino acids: CSATGQGHGYTF. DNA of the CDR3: TGCAGTGCTACGGGACAGGGTCATGGCTACACCTTC.

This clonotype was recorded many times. As DNA, the CDR3 is TGCAGTGCTAGAGACAGTGGTTACGAGCAGTACTTC. It translates to CSARDSGYEQYF. The chain has TRBV20-1 and TRBJ2-7; D unclear. This CDR3 spans 12 amino acids. The V gene's germline CDR1 is DFQATT and CDR2 SNEGSKA (reference sequence). The V and J ends lost 0 bases and 4 bases respectively, with 7 bases between them.

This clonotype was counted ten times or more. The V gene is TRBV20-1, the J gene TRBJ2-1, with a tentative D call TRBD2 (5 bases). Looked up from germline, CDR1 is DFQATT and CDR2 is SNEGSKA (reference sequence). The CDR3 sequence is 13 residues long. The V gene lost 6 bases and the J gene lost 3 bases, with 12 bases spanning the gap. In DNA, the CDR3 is TGCAGTGCGCGGACTCCTCTCTACAATGAGCAGTTCTTC. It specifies CSARTPLYNEQFF.

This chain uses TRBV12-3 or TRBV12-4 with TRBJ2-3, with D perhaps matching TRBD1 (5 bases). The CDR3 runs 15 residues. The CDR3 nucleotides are TGTGTTGACAGTTTATTGACACTTAGCACAGATACGCAGTATTTT. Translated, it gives CVDSLLTLSTDTQYF.

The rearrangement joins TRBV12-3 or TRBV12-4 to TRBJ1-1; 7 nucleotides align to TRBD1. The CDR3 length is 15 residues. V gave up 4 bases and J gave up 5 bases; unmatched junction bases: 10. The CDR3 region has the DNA TGTGCCAGCAGTTCTCCGACAGGGAGAGGTACTGAAGCTTTCTTT. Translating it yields CASSSPTGRGTEAFF.

The CDR3 bases are TGCAGTGCTAGAGATCACGGGACTAGCGGGATTAGCTACGAGCAGTACTTC. This sequence encodes CSARDHGTSGISYEQYF. The chain uses TRBV20-1 and TRBJ2-7, with TRBD2 identical over 13 bases. Germline V gives CDR1 DFQATT, CDR2 SNEGSKA (reference sequence). CDR3 length: 17 amino acids. J gave up 3 bases and V 0 bases, and 8 bases lay outside the gene matches.

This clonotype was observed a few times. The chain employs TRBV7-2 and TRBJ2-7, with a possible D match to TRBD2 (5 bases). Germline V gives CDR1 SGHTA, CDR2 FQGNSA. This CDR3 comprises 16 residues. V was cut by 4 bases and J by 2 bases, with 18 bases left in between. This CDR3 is CASSSPNGLLPYEQYF. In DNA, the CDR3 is TGTGCCAGCAGCTCTCCCAATGGACTGCTCCCCTACGAGCAGTACTTC.

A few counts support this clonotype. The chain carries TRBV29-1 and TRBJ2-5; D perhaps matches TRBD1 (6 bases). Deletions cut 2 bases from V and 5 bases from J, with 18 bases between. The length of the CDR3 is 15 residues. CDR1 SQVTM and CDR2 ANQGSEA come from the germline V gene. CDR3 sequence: CSVEKYGRGAETQYF. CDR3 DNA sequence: TGCAGCGTTGAAAAGTATGGCAGGGGAGCGGAGACCCAGTACTTC.

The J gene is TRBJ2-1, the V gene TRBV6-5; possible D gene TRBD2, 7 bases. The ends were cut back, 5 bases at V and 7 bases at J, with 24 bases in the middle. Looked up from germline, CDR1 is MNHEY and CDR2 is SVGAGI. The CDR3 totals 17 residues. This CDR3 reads CASSTRYRGAWGNEQFF. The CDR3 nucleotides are TGTGCCAGCAGTACTAGATATCGGGGGGCCTGGGGGAATGAGCAGTTCTTC.

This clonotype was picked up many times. The CDR3 bases are TGCAGTGCTAGAGAAGGAGGGGGCGCGGACACTGAAGCTTTCTTT. Residues: CSAREGGGADTEAFF. The chain joins TRBV20-1 to TRBJ1-1; 7 nucleotides line up with TRBD1. Germline V lookup: CDR1 DFQATT, CDR2 SNEGSKA (reference sequence). The CDR3 runs 15 residues. Trimming took 0 bases from V and 3 from J; bases not matched to a gene: 7.

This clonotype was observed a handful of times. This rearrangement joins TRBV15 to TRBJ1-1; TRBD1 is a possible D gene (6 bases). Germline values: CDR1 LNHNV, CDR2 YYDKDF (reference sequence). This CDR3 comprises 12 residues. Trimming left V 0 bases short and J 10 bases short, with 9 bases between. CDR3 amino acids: CATSRDQGRAFF. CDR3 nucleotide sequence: TGTGCCACCAGCAGAGATCAGGGGCGAGCTTTCTTT. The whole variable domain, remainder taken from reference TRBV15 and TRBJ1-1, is DAMVIQNPRYQVTQFGKPVTLSCSQTLNHNVMYWYQQKSSQAPKLLFHYYDKDFNNEADTPDNFQSRRPNTSFCFLDIRSPGLGDTAMYLCATSRDQGRAFFGQGTRLTVV.